This TCR beta chain derives from a study of T cell responses to AZD1222 COVID-19 vaccine. This clone has only one observation. Its specificity is unknown. Germline V gene data show CDR1 as LNHNV and CDR2 as YYDKDF (reference sequence). This CDR3 is built from 15 residues. The germline V and J ends were trimmed by 0 bases and 5 bases, with 10 bases remaining between them. Sequencing used immunoSEQ multiplex PCR; TCRdb keeps in-frame clones, though not all of them. The sample includes about 140,000 clones, roughly 90% of them seen just once. Study-level results: Clonal diversity may have been underestimated in mostly white British donors. Two AZD1222 doses significantly raised spike-specific TCR breadth and depth over controls. The study identified only five to seven AZD1222 recipients as seropositive at baseline. Without day 14 samples, only post-peak T cell repertoires were studied.

The origin of this receptor is an adult in good health. The V gene is TRBV15, the J gene TRBJ1-4; D unclear. Source: peripheral blood, taken on day 0 of AZD1222 vaccination. This chain's CDR3 is CATSRDWAGNEKLFF. The CDR3 nucleotides read TGTGCCACCAGCAGAGATTGGGCGGGGAATGAAAAACTGTTTTTT. Full variable domain (remainder filled in from reference TRBV15 and TRBJ1-4): DAMVIQNPRYQVTQFGKPVTLSCSQTLNHNVMYWYQQKSSQAPKLLFHYYDKDFNNEADTPDNFQSRRPNTSFCFLDIRSPGLGDTAMYLCATSRDWAGNEKLFFGSGTQLSVL.